This TCR beta chain is drawn from a study of shared clonotypes between healthy human individuals. Study background: Three plates each covered CD4 naive and memory; CD8 naive two, CD8 memory one.

The assay was immunoSEQ multiplex PCR, and TCRdb's table has in-frame clones only and misses some. Among 950,000 to 1,100,000 clones listed, about 75% were seen once. In germline, CDR1 is SNHLY, CDR2 FYNNEI. The CDR3 has 14 amino acids. Trimming removed 6 bases at V and 1 base at J, with 12 bases between. The sample consisted of memory CD4+ T cells sorted from blood. The subset is: CD45RA-negative fraction. The sequence was collected from a man aged 18 to 30 in good health. The gene calls are TRBV2 and TRBJ1-1, with TRBD1 as a possible D gene (5 bases). The CDR3: CASRSTAANTEAFF. CDR3 DNA: TGTGCCAGCAGATCGACAGCGGCGAACACTGAAGCTTTCTTT.